Each of the 17 T cell receptor beta chains below was sequenced from the same sample in a study of T cell responses to AZD1222 COVID-19 vaccine. The table came from immunoSEQ multiplex PCR; TCRdb's copy has only in-frame clones and leaves some out. The table has some 200,000 clones, about 92% seen once; the top ten hold approximately 4%. Sequencing used peripheral blood, obtained 28 days after the second dose of the MenACWY control vaccine. The receptors come from an adult who received the MenACWY meningococcal vaccine as a control.

This clone has just one count. The chain is built from TRBV19 and TRBJ2-7; D remains ambiguous. Germline loops: CDR1 LNHDA, CDR2 SQIVND (reference sequence). Trimming took off 10 bases at V and 3 bases at J, with 16 bases between the two ends. The CDR3 is made up of 13 amino acids. The CDR3 loop reads CAIAGQSFYEQYF. CDR3 bases: TGTGCCATCGCCGGTCAGAGTTTCTACGAGCAGTACTTC. Combining the CDR3 with reference TRBV19 and TRBJ2-7 gives the whole variable domain DGGITQSPKYLFRKEGQNVTLSCEQNLNHDAMYWYRQDPGQGLRLIYYSQIVNDFQKGDIAEGYSVSREKKESFPLTVTSAQKNPTAFYLCAIAGQSFYEQYFGPGTRLTVT.

This chain links TRBV19 with TRBJ1-4; D possibly corresponds to TRBD1 (5 bases). Germline CDR1 reads LNHDA; CDR2 reads SQIVND (reference sequence). V lost 4 bases to trimming and J lost 14 bases, with 11 bases between them. The CDR3 has 11 residues. DNA for the CDR3: TGTGCCAGTAGTAGCAGGGAAGTGCTGTTTTTT. It is translated as CASSSREVLFF.

This chain links TRBV28 with TRBJ1-5, with TRBD1 matching 9 bases. The CDR3 loop spans 18 amino acids. J lost 2 bases, V lost 4 bases, and 12 bases had no gene match. Germline assignment: CDR1 MDHEN and CDR2 SYDVKM. CDR3 in DNA: TGTGCCAGCAGTTCCCGGACAGGGGTTAGGGTTGGCAATCAGCCCCAGCATTTT. This sequence encodes CASSSRTGVRVGNQPQHF.

This chain uses TRBV7-2 with TRBJ1-5; D gene ambiguous. Germline loops: CDR1 SGHTA, CDR2 FQGNSA. Between the trimmed V and J ends, which lost 3 bases and 3 bases, there was a span of 3 bases. The CDR3 runs 12 residues. CDR3 protein: CASSLTNQPQHF. For the CDR3, the DNA is TGTGCCAGCAGCTTGACCAATCAGCCCCAGCATTTT.

The rearrangement joins TRBV18 to TRBJ2-1; 8 bases fit TRBD1. The CDR3 has 14 residues. The V segment lost 8 bases and the J segment 4 bases; nucleotides outside the gene matches: 7. Germline values: CDR1 KGHSH, CDR2 LQKENI. CDR3 sequence: CASLGGQGYNEQFF. Written as DNA, the CDR3 is TGTGCCAGCCTAGGTGGACAGGGTTACAATGAGCAGTTCTTC. Full variable domain (rest looked up from reference TRBV18 and TRBJ2-1): NAGVMQNPRHLVRRRGQEARLRCSPMKGHSHVYWYRQLPEEGLKFMVYLQKENIIDESGMPKERFSAEFPKEGPSILRIQQVVRGDSAAYFCASLGGQGYNEQFFGPGTRLTVL.

The genes are TRBV2 and TRBJ1-4; D is ambiguous. CDR1 SNHLY and CDR2 FYNNEI come from the germline V gene. This CDR3 is built from 13 residues. Trimming pared 8 bases from V and 3 bases from J, leaving 10 bases between. CDR3 DNA sequence: TGTGCCAGCTTATACAGACCTAATGAAAAACTGTTTTTT. This encodes CASLYRPNEKLFF.

The J gene is TRBJ1-4, the V gene TRBV28, with 9 bases that match TRBD1. Germline V gives CDR1 MDHEN, CDR2 SYDVKM. The V segment lost 6 bases and the J segment 8 bases; nucleotides outside the gene matches: 7. The CDR3 is made up of 14 amino acids. CDR3 nucleotide sequence: TGTGCCAGCAGGGCCGGGACAGGGAACGAAAAACTGTTTTTT. Protein: CASRAGTGNEKLFF.

The genes are TRBV25-1 and TRBJ2-3; 9 bases align to TRBD2. V was clipped by 3 bases and J by 6 bases; unmatched bases: 7. CDR3 length equals 15 residues. Germline loops: CDR1 MGHDK, CDR2 SYGVNS. CDR3 loop: CASSDTSGLPDTQYF. CDR3 bases: TGTGCCAGCAGTGACACTAGCGGGCTCCCGGATACGCAGTATTTT.

V usage is TRBV3-1 (or the pseudogene TRBV3-2) and J usage is TRBJ1-3; TRBD2 matches at 8 bases. Judging by the DNA end, TRBJ2-2 fits better; the J call may be wrong. In germline, CDR1 is LGHDT, CDR2 YNNKEL (reference sequence). This CDR3 has 16 amino acids. The CDR3 DNA reads TGTGCCAGCAGCCAAGGGCTCGGGAGGGGGACCGGGGAGCTGTTTTTT. It yields the protein CASSQGLGRGTGELFF.

V gene TRBV12-3 or TRBV12-4 combines with J gene TRBJ2-5; D is perhaps TRBD2 (6 bases). The CDR3 extends over 12 amino acids. Trimming shortened V by 5 bases and J by 9 bases, and 13 bases separated the two germline ends. This CDR3 reads CASSPGTSAQYF. CDR3 in DNA: TGTGCCAGCAGTCCCGGGACTTCGGCCCAGTACTTC.

The chain links TRBV14 to TRBJ1-2, with 10 bases identical to TRBD1. With V trimmed by 4 bases and J by 3 bases, 11 bases remained unmatched. In germline, CDR1 is SGHDN, CDR2 FVKESK. The CDR3 is 17 amino acids. The CDR3 DNA sequence: TGTGCCAGCAGCCGGGGACGCCGGGACAGGGGATACTATGGCTACACCTTC. Amino acid sequence: CASSRGRRDRGYYGYTF.

The chain links TRBV5-1 to TRBJ2-1; 10 bases are a match to TRBD2. After removal of 0 bases from V and 12 bases from J, the junction contained 9 bases not matched to a gene. This CDR3 has 15 amino acids. Germline CDR1 SGHRS, CDR2 YFSETQ. In DNA, the CDR3 is TGCGCCAGCAGCTTGGGCCCTAGCGGGAGTTCGGGGCAGTTCTTC. The encoded protein is CASSLGPSGSSGQFF.

The chain combines TRBV14 with TRBJ2-2; D may be TRBD1 or TRBD2 (5 bases each). CDR3 length: 17 amino acids. V was clipped by 4 bases and J by 0 bases, with 15 bases between them. Per germline, CDR1 SGHDN and CDR2 FVKESK. The CDR3 is CASSPFRWGSNTGELFF. CDR3 DNA: TGTGCCAGCAGCCCCTTCCGGTGGGGGTCGAACACCGGGGAGCTGTTTTTT.

The V call is TRBV4-1, the J call TRBJ2-1, with 8 positions matching TRBD2. Germline CDR1 and CDR2: MGHRA and YSYEKL. The ends lost 1 base at V and 4 bases at J; junction bases unmatched: 9. The CDR3 spans 17 residues. The chain's CDR3 is CASSQAKELAEYNEQFF. CDR3 DNA sequence: TGCGCCAGCAGCCAAGCGAAGGAACTAGCGGAGTACAATGAGCAGTTCTTC.

The rearrangement uses TRBV30 and TRBJ1-2; D gene unclear. V shed 3 bases and J shed 0 bases, with 20 bases lying between them. The CDR3 loop spans 17 amino acids. Germline assignment: CDR1 GTSNPN and CDR2 SVGIG (reference sequence). CDR3 protein: CAWSATWNAQTNYGYTF. In DNA, the CDR3 is TGTGCCTGGAGCGCGACTTGGAATGCACAGACTAACTATGGCTACACCTTC.

The chain carries TRBV28 and TRBJ2-7, with 9 nucleotides matching TRBD2. Germline CDR1 MDHEN, CDR2 SYDVKM. CDR3 length: 15 amino acids. Unmatched junction bases numbered 4, after V lost 1 base and J lost 3 bases. The CDR3, as DNA: TGTGCCAGCAGTTTATCGGGCGGGAGGGTCTACGAGCAGTACTTC. Its protein product is CASSLSGGRVYEQYF.

The chain is built from TRBV30 and TRBJ1-1; D ambiguous. The V gene's germline CDR1 is GTSNPN and CDR2 SVGIG (reference sequence). The CDR3 sequence is 16 residues long. Trimming took 1 base from V and 4 from J, leaving 19 bases between them. CDR3 DNA sequence: TGTGCCTGGAGTGGGTCTCCAATAGGCCGGAGCACTGAAGCTTTCTTT. It yields the protein CAWSGSPIGRSTEAFF.